The rows below give T cell receptor beta chains drawn from one sample of a study of blood T cell repertoires in COVID-19. TCRdb's copy holds only in-frame clones and misses some; the assay was immunoSEQ multiplex PCR. The sample contains 100,000 or so clones, about 89% of which appear only once. What was sequenced was peripheral blood. These receptors all come from a woman between 45 and 60 years old in a cohort sampled during active COVID-19. CDR3s include the opening cysteine and the closing phenylalanine or tryptophan. The order of the fields is V gene, clone size, D gene, J gene, CDR3 length, CDR3 protein. A D gene is named only where the DNA matches it firmly. Clone size appears in some rows only: once, few, many, or a class for an expanded clone.

TRBV4-1	once	-	TRBJ1-1	16	CASSQSFVRGHTEAFF
TRBV15	once	-	TRBJ1-1	15	CATSRDWPPDTEAFF
TRBV7-8	-	TRBD1	TRBJ2-3	17	CASSLAETGGRADTQYF
TRBV4-1	-	TRBD1	TRBJ1-4	15	CASSRAGQNFEKLFF
TRBV19	-	-	TRBJ1-1	15	CASSSSGHGSTEAFF
TRBV7-9	-	TRBD1	TRBJ1-2	14	CASSSDGTVYGYTF
TRBV12-5	-	-	TRBJ2-1	15	CASGFSGVSYNEQFF
TRBV5-4	few	TRBD2	TRBJ2-2	16	CASSLLAGVYTGELFF
TRBV4-1	-	-	TRBJ2-3	17	CASSQDHGRARTDTQYF
TRBV28	-	TRBD1	TRBJ1-1	16	CASSLGGQGARAEAFF
TRBV5-1	-	TRBD1	TRBJ2-2	15	CASSQDRGNTGELFF
TRBV3-1/TRBV3-2	-	TRBD1	TRBJ1-4	13	CASSERTGEKLFF
TRBV5-1	-	TRBD1	TRBJ1-1	17	CASSLRSRQGMNTEAFF
TRBV2	-	-	TRBJ1-1	13	CASKEEMNTEAFF
TRBV7-8	-	-	TRBJ1-5	13	CASSLIRDQPQHF
TRBV12-3/TRBV12-4	-	-	TRBJ1-1	13	CASNTGVNTEAFF
TRBV5-1	-	-	TRBJ2-7	13	CASSQTPSYEQYF
TRBV5-1	once	TRBD1	TRBJ1-1	15	CASSLDATGELKAFF
TRBV3-1/TRBV3-2	-	-	TRBJ1-2	17	CASSQVVSGGFGYGYTF
TRBV9	-	TRBD1	TRBJ2-1	14	CASSQGQGYNEQFF
TRBV7-7	-	-	TRBJ1-2	17	CASNPALARASLYGYTF
TRBV12-5	once	-	TRBJ1-5	13	CASGTGSNQPQHF
TRBV6-5	-	TRBD1	TRBJ1-3	14	CASSYGGQGNTIYF